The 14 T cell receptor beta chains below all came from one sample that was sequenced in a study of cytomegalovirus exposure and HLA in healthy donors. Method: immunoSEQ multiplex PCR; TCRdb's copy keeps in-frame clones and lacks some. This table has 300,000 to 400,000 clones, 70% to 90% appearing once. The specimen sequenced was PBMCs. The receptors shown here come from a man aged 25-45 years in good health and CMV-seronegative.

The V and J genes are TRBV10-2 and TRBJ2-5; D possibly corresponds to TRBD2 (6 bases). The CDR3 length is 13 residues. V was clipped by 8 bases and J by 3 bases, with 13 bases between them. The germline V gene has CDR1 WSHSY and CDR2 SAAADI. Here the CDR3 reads CASGYGRKETQYF. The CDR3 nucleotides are TGCGCCAGCGGTTACGGGAGAAAAGAGACCCAGTACTTC.

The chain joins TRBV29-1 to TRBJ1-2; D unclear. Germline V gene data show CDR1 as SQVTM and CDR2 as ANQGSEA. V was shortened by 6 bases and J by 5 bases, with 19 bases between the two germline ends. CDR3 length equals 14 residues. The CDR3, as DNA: TGCAGCGTCCCCCTTCGGGGTCAAGTGTATGGCTACACCTTC. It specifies CSVPLRGQVYGYTF.

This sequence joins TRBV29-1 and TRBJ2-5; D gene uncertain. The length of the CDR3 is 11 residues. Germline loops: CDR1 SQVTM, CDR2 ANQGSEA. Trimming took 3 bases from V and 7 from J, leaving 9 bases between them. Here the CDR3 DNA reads TGCAGCGTTGAGGCTGTGTGGACCCAGTACTTC. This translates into CSVEAVWTQYF.

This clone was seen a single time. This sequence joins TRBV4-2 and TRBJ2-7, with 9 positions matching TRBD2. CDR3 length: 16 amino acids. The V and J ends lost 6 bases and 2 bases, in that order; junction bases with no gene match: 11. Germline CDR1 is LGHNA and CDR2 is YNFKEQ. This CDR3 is CASSPRRGGYTYEQYF. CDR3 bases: TGTGCCAGCAGTCCCCGGCGGGGGGGATATACCTACGAGCAGTACTTC.

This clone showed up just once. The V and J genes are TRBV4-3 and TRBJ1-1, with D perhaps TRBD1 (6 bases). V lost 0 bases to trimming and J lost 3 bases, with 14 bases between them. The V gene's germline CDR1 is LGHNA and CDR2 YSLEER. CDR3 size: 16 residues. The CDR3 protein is CASSQDGTGRDTEAFF. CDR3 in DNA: TGCGCCAGCAGCCAAGACGGTACAGGGAGGGACACTGAAGCTTTCTTT.

The CDR3 region is CASSYSAGLRSQFF. The CDR3 region has the DNA TGTGCCAGCAGTTACAGTGCAGGACTGAGGTCGCAGTTCTTC. V and J are TRBV6-5 and TRBJ2-1; possible D gene TRBD2, 5 bases. Germline V lookup: CDR1 MNHEY, CDR2 SVGAGI. Trimming pared 2 bases from V and 12 bases from J, leaving 17 bases between. The CDR3 length is 14 residues.

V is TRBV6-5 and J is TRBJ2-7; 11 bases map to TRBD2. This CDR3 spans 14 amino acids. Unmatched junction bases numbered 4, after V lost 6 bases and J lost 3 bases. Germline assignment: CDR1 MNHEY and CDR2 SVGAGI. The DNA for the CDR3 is TGTGCCAGCAGCGGGACTAGCGGAAACTACGAGCAGTACTTC. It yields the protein CASSGTSGNYEQYF.

The DNA for the CDR3 is TGTGCCAGAAGTGAGGAAACAGGGAACACCGGGGAGCTGTTTTTT. It encodes CARSEETGNTGELFF. The gene calls are TRBV7-5 and TRBJ2-2; the D segment call TRBD1 is taken from the table without a DNA check. TRBV7-5 is a pseudogene locus. This CDR3 has 15 amino acids.

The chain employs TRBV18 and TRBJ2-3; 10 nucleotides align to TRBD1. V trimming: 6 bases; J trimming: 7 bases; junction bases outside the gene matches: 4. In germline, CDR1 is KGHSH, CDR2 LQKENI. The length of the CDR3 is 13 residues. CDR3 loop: CASSPDRGHTQYF. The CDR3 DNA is TGTGCCAGCTCCCCCGACAGGGGGCATACGCAGTATTTT.

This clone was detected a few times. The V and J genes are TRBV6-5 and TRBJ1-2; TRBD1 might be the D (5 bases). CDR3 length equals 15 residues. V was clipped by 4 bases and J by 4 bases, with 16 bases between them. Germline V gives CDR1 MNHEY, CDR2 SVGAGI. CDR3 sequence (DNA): TGTGCCAGCAGTTTCTCGCTAGACAGCCCCTATGGCTACACCTTC. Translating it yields CASSFSLDSPYGYTF.

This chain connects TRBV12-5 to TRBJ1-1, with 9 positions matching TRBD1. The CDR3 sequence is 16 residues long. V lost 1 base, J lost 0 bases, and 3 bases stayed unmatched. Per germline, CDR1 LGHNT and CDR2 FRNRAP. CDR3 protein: CASGLGQGVLNTEAFF. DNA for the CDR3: TGTGCTAGTGGTTTGGGACAGGGGGTTTTGAACACTGAAGCTTTCTTT. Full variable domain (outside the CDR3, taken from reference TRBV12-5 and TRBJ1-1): DARVTQTPRHKVTEMGQEVTMRCQPILGHNTVFWYRQTMMQGLELLAYFRNRAPLDDSGMPKDRFSAEMPDATLATLKIQPSEPRDSAVYFCASGLGQGVLNTEAFFGQGTRLTVV.

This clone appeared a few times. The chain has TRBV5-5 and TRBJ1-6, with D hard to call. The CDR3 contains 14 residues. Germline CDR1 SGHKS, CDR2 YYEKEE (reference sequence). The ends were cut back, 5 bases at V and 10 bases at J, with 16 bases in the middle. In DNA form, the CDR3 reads TGTGCCAGCAGGAGTGCGGGGTTCGGCTCACCCCTCCACTTT. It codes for CASRSAGFGSPLHF.

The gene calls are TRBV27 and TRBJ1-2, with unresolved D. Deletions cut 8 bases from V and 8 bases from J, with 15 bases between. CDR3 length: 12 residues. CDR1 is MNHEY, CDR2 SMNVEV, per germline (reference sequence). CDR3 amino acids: CASFGEGIGYTF. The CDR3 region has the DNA TGTGCCAGCTTCGGGGAGGGTATCGGCTACACCTTC.

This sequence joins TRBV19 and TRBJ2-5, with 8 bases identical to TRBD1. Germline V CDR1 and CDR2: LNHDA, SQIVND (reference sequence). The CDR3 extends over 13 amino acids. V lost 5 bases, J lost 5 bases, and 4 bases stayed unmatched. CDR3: CASSATGVETQYF. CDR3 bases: TGTGCCAGTAGTGCGACAGGGGTGGAGACCCAGTACTTC.